This T cell receptor (beta chain) stems from a study of cytotoxic CD8 clonotypes in ibrutinib-treated CLL. Study-level findings and limits: Clonality correlated strongly with circulating CD8+ T cells and exceeded age-matched healthy donors at baseline.

TCRdb keeps only in-frame clones here, not all; method: immunoSEQ multiplex PCR. The sample comprises 190,000 or so clones, 55% to 85% of which are singletons, and 13% rests with the top ten. This CDR3 comprises 15 residues. CDR1 is KGHSH and CDR2 is LQKENI in the germline V gene. J was trimmed by 6 bases and V by 0 bases; bases with no gene match: 5. Of note for this clone: The antigen remains unidentified.

The sequence came from a human donor with chronic lymphocytic leukemia. The sequencing used PBMCs, collected after 24 months of ibrutinib treatment. The chain carries TRBV18 and TRBJ2-1; 7 nucleotides align to TRBD2. Here the CDR3 reads CASSPPNGGSNEQFF. The CDR3 DNA follows: TGTGCCAGCTCACCACCGAACGGCGGGAGCAATGAGCAGTTCTTC.